These 15 T cell receptor beta chains originate from one sample sequenced in a study of response to subunit inactivated influenza vaccine. From the RT-PCR reads, TCRdb called clonotypes with MiXCR, one entry per CDR3 protein. This table holds 500,000 or so distinct CDR3 sequences, 10% to 11% found once. The sequenced sample was PBMCs from blood, obtained roughly 47 days after vaccination. These receptors were obtained from a man aged 50 to 60 who received an inactivated influenza vaccine.

This clonotype occurred many times. The rearrangement uses TRBV7-3 and TRBJ1-1; possibly TRBD1 for D (5 bases). Looked up from germline, CDR1 is SGHTA and CDR2 is FQGTGA. This CDR3 spans 13 amino acids. The germline V and J ends were trimmed by 2 bases and 4 bases, with 8 bases remaining between them. CDR3: CASSLGRATEAFF. CDR3 nucleotides: TGTGCCAGCAGCTTAGGCAGGGCCACTGAAGCTTTCTTT.

V and J are TRBV7-3 and TRBJ1-6, with D tentatively TRBD1 (6 bases). CDR3 length: 13 amino acids. The germline V and J ends were trimmed by 4 bases and 8 bases, with 9 bases remaining between them. The V gene's germline CDR1 is SGHTA and CDR2 FQGTGA. The CDR3 DNA is TGTGCCAGCAGCTGGAACAGGGATTCACCCCTCCACTTT. Its translation: CASSWNRDSPLHF. Based on the CDR3 plus reference TRBV7-3 and TRBJ1-6, the full variable domain is GAGVSQTPSNKVTEKGKYVELRCDPISGHTALYWYRQSLGQGPEFLIYFQGTGAADDSGLPNDRFFAVRPEGSVSTLKIQRTERGDSAVYLCASSWNRDSPLHFGNGTRLTVT.

This clonotype has a count of ten or more. The chain carries TRBV6-5 and TRBJ2-7; D is uncertain. In germline, CDR1 is MNHEY, CDR2 SVGAGI. Trimming cost V 3 bases and J 3 bases, with 12 bases left between them. The CDR3 covers 14 residues. The CDR3 DNA reads as TGTGCCAGCAGTTATCTAGGCAGGCACTACGAGCAGTACTTC. It encodes CASSYLGRHYEQYF.

The chain is built from TRBV6-5 and TRBJ2-6; a weak D match, TRBD2 (5 bases). V was trimmed by 2 bases and J by 2 bases, leaving 7 bases between them. Germline V gene lookup returns CDR1 MNHEY and CDR2 SVGAGI. This CDR3 contains 15 residues. CDR3 in amino acids: CASSYVTTGANVLTF. As DNA, the CDR3 is TGTGCCAGCAGTTACGTGACTACTGGGGCCAACGTCCTGACTTTC.

The V gene is TRBV4-2, the J gene TRBJ2-2; 11 bases line up with TRBD2. The CDR3 has 16 residues. V gave up 0 bases and J gave up 5 bases; unmatched junction bases: 2. CDR1 is LGHNA, CDR2 YNFKEQ, per germline. For the CDR3, the DNA is TGTGCCAGCAGCCAAGATTCTAGCGGGAGGACCGGGGAGCTGTTTTTT. It encodes CASSQDSSGRTGELFF.

V is TRBV18 and J is TRBJ2-1, with 12 bases fitting TRBD2. Germline V gives CDR1 KGHSH, CDR2 LQKENI. V trimming: 3 bases; J trimming: 9 bases; junction bases outside the gene matches: 6. The CDR3 loop spans 15 amino acids. This chain's CDR3 is CASSPRLAGEREQFF. In DNA, the CDR3 is TGTGCCAGCTCACCGAGACTAGCGGGAGAGCGTGAGCAGTTCTTC.

The genes are TRBV12-3 or TRBV12-4 and TRBJ2-2; 10 nucleotides align to TRBD1. The CDR3 contains 19 residues. V dropped 10 bases and J dropped 1; count of bases not matched to a gene: 18. Written as DNA, the CDR3 is TGTGCCACCCGAGATGGGGACAGGGGTTTAGTGTGGAACACCGGGGAGCTGTTTTTT. It encodes CATRDGDRGLVWNTGELFF.

The rearrangement joins TRBV5-1 to TRBJ2-1; D perhaps matches TRBD1 (6 bases). V lost 3 bases and J lost 0, with 13 bases in between. CDR1 is SGHRS and CDR2 is YFSETQ in the germline V gene. The CDR3 runs to 16 residues. CDR3 in DNA: TGCGCCAGCAGCTCCGACTACAGGGACTCCTACAATGAGCAGTTCTTC. Residues: CASSSDYRDSYNEQFF. The whole variable domain, remainder taken from reference TRBV5-1 and TRBJ2-1, is KAGVTQTPRYLIKTRGQQVTLSCSPISGHRSVSWYQQTPGQGLQFLFEYFSETQRNKGNFPGRFSGRQFSNSRSEMNVSTLELGDSALYLCASSSDYRDSYNEQFFGPGTRLTVL.

This chain links TRBV20-1 with TRBJ2-2; 7 bases align to TRBD1. This CDR3 has 15 residues. The J segment lost 2 bases and the V segment lost 1 base, leaving 4 bases of the junction unmatched. Germline CDR1 and CDR2: DFQATT and SNEGSKA (reference sequence). The CDR3, as DNA: TGCAGTGCTAGAGTAGGGGGCACAAACACCGGGGAGCTGTTTTTT. This codes for CSARVGGTNTGELFF.

The gene calls are TRBV6-5 and TRBJ1-2, with unresolved D. Germline V gene lookup returns CDR1 MNHEY and CDR2 SVGAGI. Trimming stripped 0 bases from V and 6 bases from J, with 8 bases between. This CDR3 contains 13 residues. CDR3 nucleotides: TGTGCCAGCAGTTACTCGCCCCAAGATGGCTACACCTTC. Amino acids: CASSYSPQDGYTF.

The gene calls are TRBV28 and TRBJ1-6; 9 bases are a match to TRBD1. CDR3 length: 14 residues. Germline lookup yields CDR1 MDHEN and CDR2 SYDVKM. Trimming took 6 bases from V and 14 from J; bases not matched to a gene: 11. CDR3 coding DNA: TGTGCCAGCAGCCCGGGACAGGGAGCTTTTTCCCTCCACTTT. Translated, it gives CASSPGQGAFSLHF.

In this sample, this clonotype turned up many times. The V and J genes are TRBV5-1 and TRBJ1-1; TRBD1 matches 7 bases. Germline-derived CDR1 and CDR2 are SGHRS and YFSETQ. With V trimmed by 0 bases and J by 4 bases, 0 bases remained unmatched. CDR3 size: 13 residues. CDR3 protein: CASSLEGATEAFF. The CDR3 DNA follows: TGCGCCAGCAGCTTGGAGGGGGCCACTGAAGCTTTCTTT.

This clonotype appeared a few times. The V call is TRBV20-1, the J call TRBJ2-3; TRBD2 matches 9 bases. Trimming at V came to 4 bases and at J to 4 bases, leaving 3 bases not matched to a gene. Germline V gene sequence: CDR1 DFQATT, CDR2 SNEGSKA (reference sequence). There are 13 residues in the CDR3. The CDR3 DNA follows: TGCAGTGCTAAGGCGGGGGGGCCAGATACGCAGTATTTT. Translation gives CSAKAGGPDTQYF.

The chain is built from TRBV3-1 and TRBJ2-7; no definite D call. CDR3 length: 13 amino acids. Germline loops: CDR1 LGHDT, CDR2 YNNKEL (reference sequence). Trimming pared 0 bases from V and 3 bases from J, leaving 6 bases between. The CDR3 bases are TGTGCCAGCAGCCAAGATGTGGGCTACGAGCAGTACTTC. Protein sequence: CASSQDVGYEQYF.

The chain joins TRBV7-2 to TRBJ2-5, with a weak D call TRBD2 (5 bases). CDR3 length: 14 residues. V was trimmed by 8 bases and J by 2 bases, leaving 15 bases between them. CDR1 is SGHTA and CDR2 is FQGNSA in the germline V gene. The CDR3 DNA reads TGTGCCAGCGCTGTTTGGGCGGGTCAAGAGACCCAGTACTTC. This translates into CASAVWAGQETQYF.